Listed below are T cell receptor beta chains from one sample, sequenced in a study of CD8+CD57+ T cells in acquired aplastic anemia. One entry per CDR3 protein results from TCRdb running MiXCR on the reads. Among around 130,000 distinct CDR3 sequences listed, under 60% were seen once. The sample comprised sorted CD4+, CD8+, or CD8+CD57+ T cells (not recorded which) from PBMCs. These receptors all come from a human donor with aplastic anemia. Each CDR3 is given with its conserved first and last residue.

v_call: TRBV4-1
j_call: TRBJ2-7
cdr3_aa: CASSQASGTGILSASSYEQYF

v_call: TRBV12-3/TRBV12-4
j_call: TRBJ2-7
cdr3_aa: CASSFWASDSYEQYF

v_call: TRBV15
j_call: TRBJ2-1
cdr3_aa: CATSPNDNEQFF

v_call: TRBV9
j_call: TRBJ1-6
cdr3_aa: CASRDFGSYNSPLHF

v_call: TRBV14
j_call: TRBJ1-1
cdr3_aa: CASSQSGEATEAFF

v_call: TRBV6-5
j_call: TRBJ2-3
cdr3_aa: CASTAASTDTQYF

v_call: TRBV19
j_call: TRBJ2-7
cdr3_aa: CASSPTGDEQYF

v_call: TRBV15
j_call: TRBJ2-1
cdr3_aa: CATSRYFTGDYNEQFF

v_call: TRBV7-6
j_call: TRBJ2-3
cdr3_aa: CASSQDRGQQPPTDTQYF

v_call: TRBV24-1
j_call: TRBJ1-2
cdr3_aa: CATSGPTGASYGYTF

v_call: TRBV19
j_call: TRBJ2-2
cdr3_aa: CASSPQGIGELFF

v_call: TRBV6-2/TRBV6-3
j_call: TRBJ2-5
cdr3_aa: CASSSRQQETQYF

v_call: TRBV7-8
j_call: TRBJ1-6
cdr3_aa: CASSWRQGDHSPLHF

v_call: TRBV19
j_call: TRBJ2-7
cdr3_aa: CASSAGTGGYEQYF

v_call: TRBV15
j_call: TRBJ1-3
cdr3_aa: CATSAPSGNTIYF

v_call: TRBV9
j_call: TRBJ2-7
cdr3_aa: CASSVETSGPYEQYF

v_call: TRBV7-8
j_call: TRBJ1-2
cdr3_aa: CASSSLGLDKGYGYTF

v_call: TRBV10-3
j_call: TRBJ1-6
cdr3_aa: CAATGDRGPSPLHF

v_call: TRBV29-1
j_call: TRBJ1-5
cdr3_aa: CSVADRGVGQPQHF

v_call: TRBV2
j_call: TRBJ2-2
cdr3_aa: CASTEALELFF

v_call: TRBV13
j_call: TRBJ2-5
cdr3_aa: CASSDTGQAQETQYF

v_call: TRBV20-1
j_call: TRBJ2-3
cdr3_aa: CSARELAGGLDTQYF

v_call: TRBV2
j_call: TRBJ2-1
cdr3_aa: CASSEADEQFF

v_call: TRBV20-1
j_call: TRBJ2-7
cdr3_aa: CSAPNRDRGTYEQYF

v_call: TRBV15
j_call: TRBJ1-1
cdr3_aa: CATSKGQLNTEAFF

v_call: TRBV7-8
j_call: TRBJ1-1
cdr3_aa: CASTSEENTEAFF

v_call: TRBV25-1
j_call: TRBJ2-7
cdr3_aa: CASSESGSSSYEQYF

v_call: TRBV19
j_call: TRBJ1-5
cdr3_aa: CASSIWQGAGQPQHF

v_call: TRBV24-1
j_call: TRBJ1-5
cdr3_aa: CATSDLGSQPQHF

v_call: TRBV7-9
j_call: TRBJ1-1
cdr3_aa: CASSLLHWNTEAFF

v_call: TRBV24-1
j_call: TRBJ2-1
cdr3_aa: CATSDRTSGTDEQFF